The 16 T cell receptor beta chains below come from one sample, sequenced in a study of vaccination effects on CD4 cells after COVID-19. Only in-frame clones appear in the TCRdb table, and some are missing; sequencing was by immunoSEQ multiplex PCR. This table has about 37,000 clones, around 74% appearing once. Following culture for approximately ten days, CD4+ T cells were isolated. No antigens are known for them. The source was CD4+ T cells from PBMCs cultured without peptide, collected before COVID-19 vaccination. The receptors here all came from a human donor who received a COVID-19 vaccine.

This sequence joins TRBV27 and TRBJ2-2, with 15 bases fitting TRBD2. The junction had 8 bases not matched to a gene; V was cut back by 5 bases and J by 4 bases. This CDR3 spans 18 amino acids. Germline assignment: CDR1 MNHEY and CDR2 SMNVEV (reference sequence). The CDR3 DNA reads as TGTGCCAGCAGTCCCTCGGGACTAGCGGGAGGCCTCACCGGGGAGCTGTTTTTT. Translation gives CASSPSGLAGGLTGELFF.

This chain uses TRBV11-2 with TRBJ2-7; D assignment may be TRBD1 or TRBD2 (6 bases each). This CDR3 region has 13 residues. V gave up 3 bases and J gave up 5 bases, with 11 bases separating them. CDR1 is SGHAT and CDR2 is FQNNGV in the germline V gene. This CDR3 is CASSLVRGHEQYF. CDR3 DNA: TGTGCCAGCAGCTTGGTTCGGGGGCACGAGCAGTACTTC.

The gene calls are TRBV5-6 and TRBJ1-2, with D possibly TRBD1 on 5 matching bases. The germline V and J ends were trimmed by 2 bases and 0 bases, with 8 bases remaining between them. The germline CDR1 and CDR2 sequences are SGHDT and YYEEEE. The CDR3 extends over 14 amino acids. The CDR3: CASSFDRANYGYTF. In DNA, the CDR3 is TGTGCCAGCAGCTTCGACAGAGCTAACTATGGCTACACCTTC.

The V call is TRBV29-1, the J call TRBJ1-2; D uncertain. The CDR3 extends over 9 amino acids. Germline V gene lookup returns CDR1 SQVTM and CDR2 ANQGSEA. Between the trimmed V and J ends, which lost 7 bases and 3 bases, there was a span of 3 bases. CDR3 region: CSEDYGYTF. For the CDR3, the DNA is TGCAGCGAGGACTATGGCTACACCTTC.

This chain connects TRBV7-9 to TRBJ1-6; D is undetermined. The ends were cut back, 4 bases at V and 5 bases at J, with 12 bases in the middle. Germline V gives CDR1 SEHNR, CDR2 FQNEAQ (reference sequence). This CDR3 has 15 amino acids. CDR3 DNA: TGTGCCAGCAGCTGGTCGAGTGGGGATAATTCACCCCTCCACTTT. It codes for CASSWSSGDNSPLHF.

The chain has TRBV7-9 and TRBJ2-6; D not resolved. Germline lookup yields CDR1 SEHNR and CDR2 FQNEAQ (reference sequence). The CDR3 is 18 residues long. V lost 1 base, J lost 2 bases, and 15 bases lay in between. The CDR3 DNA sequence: TGTGCCAGCAGCTTAGATAGCCGAGTTACCACTGGGGCCAACGTCCTGACTTTC. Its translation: CASSLDSRVTTGANVLTF.

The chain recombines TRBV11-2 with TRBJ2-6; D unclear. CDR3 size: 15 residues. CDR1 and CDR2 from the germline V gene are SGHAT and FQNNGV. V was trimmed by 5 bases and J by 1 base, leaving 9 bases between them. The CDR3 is CASSPWGSGANVLTF. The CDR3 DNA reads TGTGCCAGCAGCCCTTGGGGATCTGGGGCCAACGTCCTGACTTTC.

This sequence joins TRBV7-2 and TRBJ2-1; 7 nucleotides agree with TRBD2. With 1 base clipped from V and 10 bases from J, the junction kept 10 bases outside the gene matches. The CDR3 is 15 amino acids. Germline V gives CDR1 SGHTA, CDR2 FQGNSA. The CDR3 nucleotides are TGTGCCAGCAGCTTAGGGGGACTACCTCAGCAAGAGCAGTTCTTC. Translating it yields CASSLGGLPQQEQFF.

The CDR3 DNA follows: TGTGCCAGTACCATGGGGGGGTATAGCAATCAGCCCCAGCATTTT. It encodes CASTMGGYSNQPQHF. The rearrangement joins TRBV19 to TRBJ1-5; D possibly corresponds to TRBD1 (5 bases). Trimming left V 7 bases short and J 0 bases short, with 13 bases between. CDR3 length: 15 amino acids. CDR1 and CDR2 from the germline V gene are LNHDA and SQIVND (reference sequence).

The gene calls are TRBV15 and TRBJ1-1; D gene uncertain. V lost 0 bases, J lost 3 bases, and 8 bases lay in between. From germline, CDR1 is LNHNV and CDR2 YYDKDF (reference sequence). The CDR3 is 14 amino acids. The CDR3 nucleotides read TGTGCCACCAGCAGAGATTATACGGACACTGAAGCTTTCTTT. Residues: CATSRDYTDTEAFF.

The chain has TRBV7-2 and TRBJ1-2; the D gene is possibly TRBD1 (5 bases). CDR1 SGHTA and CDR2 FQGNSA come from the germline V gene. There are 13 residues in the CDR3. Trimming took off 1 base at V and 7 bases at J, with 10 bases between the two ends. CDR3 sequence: CASSLGGGGGYTF. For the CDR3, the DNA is TGTGCCAGCAGCTTAGGTGGGGGGGGTGGCTACACCTTC.

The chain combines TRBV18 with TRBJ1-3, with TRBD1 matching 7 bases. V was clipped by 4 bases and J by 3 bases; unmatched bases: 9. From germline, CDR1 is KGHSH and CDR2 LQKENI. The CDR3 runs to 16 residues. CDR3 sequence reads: CASSQMTGLDGNTIYF. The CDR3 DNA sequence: TGTGCCAGCTCACAAATGACAGGGTTGGATGGAAACACCATATATTTT.

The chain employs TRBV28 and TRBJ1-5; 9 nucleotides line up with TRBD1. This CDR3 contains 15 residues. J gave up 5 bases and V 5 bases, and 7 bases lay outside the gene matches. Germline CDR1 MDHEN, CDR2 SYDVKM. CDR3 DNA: TGTGCCAGCAGTCCCCCGGGACAGGGATATCAGCCCCAGCATTTT. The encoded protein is CASSPPGQGYQPQHF.

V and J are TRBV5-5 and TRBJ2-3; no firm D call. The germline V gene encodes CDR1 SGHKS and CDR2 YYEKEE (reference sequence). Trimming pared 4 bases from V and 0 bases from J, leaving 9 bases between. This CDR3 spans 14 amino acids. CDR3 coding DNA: TGTGCCAGCAGCCCTGTGACTAGCACAGATACGCAGTATTTT. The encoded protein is CASSPVTSTDTQYF.

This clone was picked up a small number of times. The chain's CDR3 is CASSLGYRAGSPLHF. The CDR3 coding sequence is TGTGCCAGCAGTTTGGGGTACAGGGCGGGCTCACCCCTCCACTTT. V gene TRBV27 combines with J gene TRBJ1-6; maybe TRBD1 (6 bases). The CDR3 contains 15 residues. Looked up from germline, CDR1 is MNHEY and CDR2 is SMNVEV (reference sequence). Trimming removed 3 bases at V and 10 bases at J, with 16 bases between.

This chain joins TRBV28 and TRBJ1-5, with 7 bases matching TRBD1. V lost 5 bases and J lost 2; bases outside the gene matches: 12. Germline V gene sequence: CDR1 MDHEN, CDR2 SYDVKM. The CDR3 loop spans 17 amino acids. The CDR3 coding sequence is TGTGCCAGCAGTCCCCGACAGGGCTACTCTGGCAATCAGCCCCAGCATTTT. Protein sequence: CASSPRQGYSGNQPQHF. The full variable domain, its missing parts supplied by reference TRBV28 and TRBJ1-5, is DVKVTQSSRYLVKRTGEKVFLECVQDMDHENMFWYRQDPGLGLRLIYFSYDVKMKEKGDIPEGYSVSREKKERFSLILESASTNQTSMYLCASSPRQGYSGNQPQHFGDGTRLSIL.